This TCR beta chain was documented in a study of T cell responses to AZD1222 COVID-19 vaccine. Profiled with immunoSEQ multiplex PCR; TCRdb holds only in-frame clones, not every one. The sample has 110,000 to 150,000 clones, under 95% seen once. With 2 bases clipped from V and 8 bases from J, the junction kept 5 bases outside the gene matches. The CDR3 sequence is 15 residues long. Germline CDR1 is LGHDT and CDR2 is YNNKEL (reference sequence). The sample here was peripheral blood, taken on day 0 of AZD1222 vaccination. The clonotype was recovered from an adult in good health. The chain uses TRBV3-1 (or the pseudogene TRBV3-2) and TRBJ2-1, with 11 bases that match TRBD2. CDR3 coding DNA: TGTGCCAGCAGCCAAACTAGCGGGAGCCCCGATGAGCAGTTCTTC. This codes for CASSQTSGSPDEQFF.